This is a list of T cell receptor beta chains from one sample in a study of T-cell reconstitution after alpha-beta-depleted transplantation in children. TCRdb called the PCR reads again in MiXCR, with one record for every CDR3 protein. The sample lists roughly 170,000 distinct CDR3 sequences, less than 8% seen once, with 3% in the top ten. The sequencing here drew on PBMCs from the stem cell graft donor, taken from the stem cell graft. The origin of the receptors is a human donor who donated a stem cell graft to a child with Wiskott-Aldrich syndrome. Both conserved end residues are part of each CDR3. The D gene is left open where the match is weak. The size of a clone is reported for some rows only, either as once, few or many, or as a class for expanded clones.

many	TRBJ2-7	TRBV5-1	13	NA	TGCGCCAGCAGCATATCAAAGGGTAACGAGCAGTACTTC	CASSISKGNEQYF
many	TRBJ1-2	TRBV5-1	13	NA	TGCGCCAGCTCATACGACAGTTCCTATGGCTACACCTTC	CASSYDSSYGYTF
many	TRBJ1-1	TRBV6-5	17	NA	TGTGCCAGCAGTTACTCTTCTTGGGGTTTTCTTAACACTGAAGCTTTCTTT	CASSYSSWGFLNTEAFF
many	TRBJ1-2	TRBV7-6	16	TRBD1	TGTGCCAGCAGCTTAGCAAGAACCGGGACAGCCTATGGCTACACCTTC	CASSLARTGTAYGYTF
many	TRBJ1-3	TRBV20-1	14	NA	TGCAGTGCTAGAGGGATCCCCCCGGGAAACACCATATATTTT	CSARGIPPGNTIYF
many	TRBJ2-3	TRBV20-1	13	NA	TGCAGTGCCGAGTCATCCGGGACAGATACGCAGTATTTT	CSAESSGTDTQYF
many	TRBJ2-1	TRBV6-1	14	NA	TGTGCCAGCAGGGAAGCGGTCGGCAGCAATGAGCAGTTCTTC	CASREAVGSNEQFF
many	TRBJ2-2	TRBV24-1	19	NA	TGTGCCACCAGTGATTTGCCCGGGAAGTCCCCTGCGAACACCGGGGAGCTGTTTTTT	CATSDLPGKSPANTGELFF
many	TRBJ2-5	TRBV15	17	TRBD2	TGTGCCACCGCCGGGGGGACTAGCTCCAGAGGGCGGGAGACCCAGTACTTC	CATAGGTSSRGRETQYF
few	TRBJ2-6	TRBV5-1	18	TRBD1	TGCGCCAGCAGCTTGGTCGTTCAGGGGGACTCTGGGGCCAACGTCCTGACTTTC	CASSLVVQGDSGANVLTF
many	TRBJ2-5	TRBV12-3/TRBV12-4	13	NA	TGTGCCAGCAGTTTATCAGGGGAAGAGACCCAGTACTTC	CASSLSGEETQYF
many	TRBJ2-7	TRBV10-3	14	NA	TGTGCCATCAGTGAGAATCCCCAAACCTACGAGCAGTACTTC	CAISENPQTYEQYF
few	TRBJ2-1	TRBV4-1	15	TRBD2	TGCGCCAGCAGCCCCCTGGGGCGGGGGAACAATGAGCAGTTCTTC	CASSPLGRGNNEQFF
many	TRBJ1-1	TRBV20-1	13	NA	TGCAGTGCCCTGGGGGCAATCGACACTGAAGCTTTCTTT	CSALGAIDTEAFF
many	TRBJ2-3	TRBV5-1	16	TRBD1	TGCGCCAGCAGCTTGGACTATACAGGGGGCACAGATACGCAGTATTTT	CASSLDYTGGTDTQYF
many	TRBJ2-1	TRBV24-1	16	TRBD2	TGTGCCACCAGTGATGCCGGGACCGGTGGGGGGGATGAGCAGTTCTTC	CATSDAGTGGGDEQFF
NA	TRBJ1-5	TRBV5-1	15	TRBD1	TGCGCCAGCAGCTTGGGGACAGGGGGGGGGCAGCCCCAGCATTTT	CASSLGTGGGQPQHF
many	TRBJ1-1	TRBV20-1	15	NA	TGCAGTGCTAGAGATGGGGGGATCGAGAACACTGAAGCTTTCTTT	CSARDGGIENTEAFF
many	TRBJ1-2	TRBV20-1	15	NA	TGCAGTGCTAGAGCGGGGGGCGCGCTGGTTAAGGGCTACACCTTC	CSARAGGALVKGYTF
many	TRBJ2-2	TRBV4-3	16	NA	TGCGCCAGCAGCCAAGATTGGCACGAGGTCCCCGGGGAGCTGTTTTTT	CASSQDWHEVPGELFF
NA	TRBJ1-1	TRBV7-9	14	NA	TGTGCCAGCAGCCCGGTCGGGGAAGGGACTGAAGCTTTCTTT	CASSPVGEGTEAFF
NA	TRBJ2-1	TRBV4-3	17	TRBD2	TGCGCCAGCAGCCAAGGGCTGCGGGAGGACTCCTACAATGAGCAGTTCTTC	CASSQGLREDSYNEQFF
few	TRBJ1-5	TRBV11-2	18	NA	TGTGCCAGCAGTCCCGAGAGGGAAGGGTTGTTTGGCAATCAGCCCCAGCATTTT	CASSPEREGLFGNQPQHF
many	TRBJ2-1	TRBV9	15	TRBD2	TGTGCCAGCAGCGCTAGCGGGAGTGACAACAATGAGCAGTTCTTC	CASSASGSDNNEQFF